This TCR beta chain is from a study of identifying expanded T cells in peripheral blood. The germline gives CDR1 LNHDA, CDR2 SQIVND (reference sequence). V was cut by 6 bases and J by 4 bases, with 13 bases left in between. The CDR3 is 14 amino acids. Findings and limits, study-wide: About 1.2 clones differed between technical replicates, versus about 16 and 19 over time. Variance in clone template counts between roughly two-week samples significantly increased with total template count across all healthy donors.

On this clone: Its target is unknown.

Assay used: immunoSEQ multiplex PCR; TCRdb lists only in-frame clones, some missing. The sample records about 50,000 clones, approximately 80% being singletons. The J gene is TRBJ1-5, the V gene TRBV19, with D uncertain. Material: blood. This TCR derives from a person aged 18 to 70 in good health. CDR3 nucleotide sequence: TGTGCCAGTAGGGTTGAGGGTGGTAATCAGCCCCAGCATTTT. Its protein product is CASRVEGGNQPQHF.